The 13 T cell receptor beta chains presented below share a single source sample, sequenced in a study of blood T cell repertoires in COVID-19. The repertoire was sequenced with immunoSEQ multiplex PCR; TCRdb's copy has only in-frame clones and lacks some. The table records about 89,000 clones, about 80% of them present only once. Sequencing was done on a sample of peripheral blood. All receptors come from a woman aged 80 or older with acute or convalescent COVID-19.

The chain has TRBV2 and TRBJ2-7, with 7 bases matching TRBD1. The V and J ends lost 11 bases and 3 bases, in that order; junction bases with no gene match: 16. The CDR3 length is 15 residues. Germline V CDR1 and CDR2: SNHLY, FYNNEI. CDR3 coding DNA: TGTGCCGGGAAGTTCGGGACAGCTGACTACTACGAGCAGTACTTC. It codes for CAGKFGTADYYEQYF.

J is TRBJ1-6 and V is TRBV7-9, with 9 bases fitting TRBD1. Per germline, CDR1 SEHNR and CDR2 FQNEAQ (reference sequence). Unmatched junction bases numbered 6, after V lost 5 bases and J lost 4 bases. CDR3 size: 16 residues. The CDR3 loop reads CASSLGTGFYNSPLHF. The CDR3 DNA follows: TGTGCCAGCAGCCTAGGGACAGGGTTTTATAATTCACCCCTCCACTTT.

This clone was picked up a small number of times. This chain connects TRBV6-5 to TRBJ1-5; TRBD1 might be the D (6 bases). There are 13 residues in the CDR3. Between the trimmed V and J ends, which lost 7 bases and 3 bases, there was a span of 10 bases. Looked up from germline, CDR1 is MNHEY and CDR2 is SVGAGI. DNA of the CDR3: TGTGCCAGCAACAGGGTGGACAATCAGCCCCAGCATTTT. Translation gives CASNRVDNQPQHF.

The chain uses TRBV5-6 and TRBJ2-5, with no clear D. Germline V gene sequence: CDR1 SGHDT, CDR2 YYEEEE. This CDR3 spans 14 amino acids. V lost 0 bases and J 1 base, leaving 7 bases between the germline ends. CDR3 region: CASSLDSSQETQYF. CDR3 DNA: TGTGCCAGCAGCTTGGATAGCAGCCAAGAGACCCAGTACTTC.

This clone appeared many times. The rearrangement uses TRBV2 and TRBJ2-7; 12 nucleotides match TRBD2. Germline CDR1 SNHLY, CDR2 FYNNEI. After removal of 0 bases from V and 0 bases from J, the junction contained 3 bases not matched to a gene. This CDR3 has 17 amino acids. The CDR3 nucleotides read TGTGCCAGCAGTGAAGCGGGACTAGCGGGCCTCTCCTACGAGCAGTACTTC. Amino acid sequence: CASSEAGLAGLSYEQYF. Drawing the rest from reference TRBV2 and TRBJ2-7, the complete variable domain is EPEVTQTPSHQVTQMGQEVILRCVPISNHLYFYWYRQILGQKVEFLVSFYNNEISEKSEIFDDQFSVERPDGSNFTLKIRSTKLEDSAMYFCASSEAGLAGLSYEQYFGPGTRLTVT.

The gene calls are TRBV5-3 and TRBJ2-1, with 8 bases aligning to TRBD2. TRBV5-3 carries the ORF label, with uncertain function. V dropped 5 bases and J dropped 1; count of bases not matched to a gene: 2. This CDR3 has 14 amino acids. This chain's CDR3 is CARRSGGSYNEQFF. The CDR3 bases are TGTGCCAGAAGGAGCGGGGGATCCTACAATGAGCAGTTCTTC.

The rearrangement links TRBV29-1 to TRBJ2-5; tentative D call: TRBD1 (6 bases). Trimming pared 0 bases from V and 5 bases from J, leaving 10 bases between. The CDR3 spans 13 residues. Germline assignment: CDR1 SQVTM and CDR2 ANQGSEA. The CDR3 reads CSVEDLRGETQYF. The DNA of the CDR3 is TGCAGCGTTGAAGATCTAAGGGGGGAGACCCAGTACTTC.

This clone occurred a few times. V gene TRBV7-6 combines with J gene TRBJ1-2; 9 bases align to TRBD1. There are 16 residues in the CDR3. V lost 1 base and J lost 5; bases outside the gene matches: 8. The germline V gene encodes CDR1 SGHVS and CDR2 FNYEAQ. CDR3 sequence: CASSLGVGQGLYGYTF. The CDR3 DNA is TGTGCCAGCAGCTTAGGGGTGGGACAGGGCTTATATGGCTACACCTTC.

This rearrangement joins TRBV19 to TRBJ1-1; tentatively, D is TRBD1 (5 bases). The V gene's germline CDR1 is LNHDA and CDR2 SQIVND (reference sequence). This CDR3 spans 15 amino acids. The V gene lost 4 bases and the J gene lost 3 bases, with 15 bases spanning the gap. CDR3 loop: CASSNIGARDTEAFF. CDR3 nucleotide sequence: TGTGCCAGTAGTAACATTGGGGCGCGTGACACTGAAGCTTTCTTT.

The V call is TRBV15, the J call TRBJ1-1, with D perhaps TRBD1 (6 bases). Germline loops: CDR1 LNHNV, CDR2 YYDKDF (reference sequence). The CDR3 consists of 16 residues. The CDR3 protein is CATSRDYGQPRTGAFF. The CDR3, as DNA: TGTGCGACAAGCAGAGACTACGGACAGCCCAGAACAGGAGCTTTCTTT.

The V call is TRBV2, the J call TRBJ1-4, with 8 bases matching TRBD1. Germline V gene lookup returns CDR1 SNHLY and CDR2 FYNNEI. The CDR3 is made up of 15 amino acids. With 5 bases clipped from V and 3 bases from J, the junction kept 5 bases outside the gene matches. This CDR3 is CASSRQGAANEKLFF. The CDR3 DNA reads TGTGCCAGCAGTCGTCAGGGGGCAGCTAATGAAAAACTGTTTTTT.

In this sample, this clone turned up once. This chain joins TRBV7-9 and TRBJ2-1; the match to TRBD2 covers 11 bases. This CDR3 has 15 amino acids. The J segment lost 5 bases and the V segment lost 2 bases, leaving 2 bases of the junction unmatched. From germline, CDR1 is SEHNR and CDR2 FQNEAQ (reference sequence). CDR3 in amino acids: CASSLLAGGNNEQFF. CDR3 sequence (DNA): TGTGCCAGCAGCTTACTAGCGGGGGGAAACAATGAGCAGTTCTTC.

The V gene is TRBV5-1, the J gene TRBJ2-1; D is possibly TRBD2 (5 bases). The CDR3 has 15 amino acids. Germline lookup yields CDR1 SGHRS and CDR2 YFSETQ. Trimming cost V 4 bases and J 6 bases, with 17 bases left between them. CDR3 DNA: TGCGCCAGCAGCGGGCCCCTCCTTGAGGGCAATGAGCAGTTCTTC. This gives the protein CASSGPLLEGNEQFF. Using reference TRBV5-1 and TRBJ2-1 for the parts outside the CDR3, the full variable domain is KAGVTQTPRYLIKTRGQQVTLSCSPISGHRSVSWYQQTPGQGLQFLFEYFSETQRNKGNFPGRFSGRQFSNSRSEMNVSTLELGDSALYLCASSGPLLEGNEQFFGPGTRLTVL.